This T cell receptor beta chain stems from a study of shared clonotypes between healthy human individuals. Germline V gene data show CDR1 as MNHEY and CDR2 as SMNVEV (reference sequence). V lost 5 bases and J 0 bases, leaving 14 bases between the germline ends. The CDR3 is 15 residues long. As for this clone: Its antigen is still unknown.

Deep-level settings were used for running the assay. 150 to 250 ng DNA, around 30,000 T cell genomes, went into each sorted-subset replicate PCR. Profiled with immunoSEQ multiplex PCR; TCRdb holds only in-frame clones, not every one. The sample yields millions of clones, about 95% seen once. Naive CD8 cells lacked CD45RO and underwent positive selection for CCR7, leaving out terminally differentiated effector memory CD45RA+ cells. Healthy HIV-negative adults with no recent acute infections or vaccinations were recruited as donors. Study results and caveats: Naive CD4 clonotypes were shared across several donors at 4% to 5%.

The rearrangement joins TRBV27 to TRBJ2-7, with D tentatively TRBD1 (6 bases). Material for sequencing was naive CD8+ T cells sorted from blood. The sequence was obtained from a man between 18 and 29 years old in good health. CDR3 sequence reads: CASSNRDPSSYEQYF. In DNA form, the CDR3 reads TGTGCCAGCAGTAACAGGGACCCGAGCTCCTACGAGCAGTACTTC.